This T cell receptor (beta chain) originates from a study of blood T cell repertoires in COVID-19. With 0 bases removed from V and 2 bases from J, the gap between germline ends came to 11 bases. Germline CDR1 and CDR2: SGHNT and YYREEE (reference sequence). The CDR3 is 15 residues long. Sequencing used immunoSEQ multiplex PCR; TCRdb keeps in-frame clones, though not all of them. The table has a few hundred thousand clones, about 88% seen once; the top ten hold approximately 1.5%. Sequencing was carried out using PBMCs or T cells enriched from blood (not recorded which). This TCR came from a woman between 18 and 30 years old who had been exposed to COVID-19. This chain joins TRBV5-4 and TRBJ2-5; weak D call: TRBD2 (5 bases). The CDR3 coding sequence is TGTGCCAGCAGCTTGGGAACTGGCGGGCAAGAGACCCAGTACTTC. Its translation is CASSLGTGGQETQYF.